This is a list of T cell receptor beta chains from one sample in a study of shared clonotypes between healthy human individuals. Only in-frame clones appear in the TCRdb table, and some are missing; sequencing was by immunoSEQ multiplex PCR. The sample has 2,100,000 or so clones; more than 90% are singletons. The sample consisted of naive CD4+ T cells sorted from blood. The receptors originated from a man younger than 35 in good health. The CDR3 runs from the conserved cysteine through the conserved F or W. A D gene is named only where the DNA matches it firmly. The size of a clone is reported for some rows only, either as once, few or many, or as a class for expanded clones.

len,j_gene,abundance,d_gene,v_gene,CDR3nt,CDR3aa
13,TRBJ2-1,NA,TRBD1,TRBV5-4,TGTGCCAGCAGCATTGGCGGGGACAGGGGATTATTCTTC,CASSIGGDRGLFF
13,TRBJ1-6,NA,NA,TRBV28,TGTGCCAGCAGCCCTTTTAGACATTCACCCCTCCACTTT,CASSPFRHSPLHF
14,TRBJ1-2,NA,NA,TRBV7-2,TGTGCCAGCAGCTATTACAGGGAGGGGTATGGCTACACCTTC,CASSYYREGYGYTF
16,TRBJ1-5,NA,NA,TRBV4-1,TGCGCCAGCAGCCAAGAAATTACAACAGGGTCTAGGCCCCAGCATTTT,CASSQEITTGSRPQHF
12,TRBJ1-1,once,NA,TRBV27,TGTGCCAGCAACTCGGTGGGTTCTGAAGCTTTCTTT,CASNSVGSEAFF
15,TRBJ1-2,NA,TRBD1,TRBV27,TGTGCCAGCAGTTCAGCCGGGACAGGGGCCTATGGCTACACCTTC,CASSSAGTGAYGYTF
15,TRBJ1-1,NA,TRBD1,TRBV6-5,TGTGCCAGCAGATTTAACAGGGGGCGAGACACTGAAGCTTTCTTT,CASRFNRGRDTEAFF
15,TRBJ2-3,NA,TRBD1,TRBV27,TGTGCCAGCTGCGCAGGGGGCCTAGGCACAGATACGCAGTATTTT,CASCAGGLGTDTQYF
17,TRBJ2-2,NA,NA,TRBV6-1,TGTGCCAGCAGTGAAAGGAGGGGCGGGCAGTACACCGGGGAGCTGTTTTTT,CASSERRGGQYTGELFF
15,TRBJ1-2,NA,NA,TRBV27,TGTGCCAGCAGTTTAGGGTTTGGGGCTAACTATGGCTACACCTTC,CASSLGFGANYGYTF
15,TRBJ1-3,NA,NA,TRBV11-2,TGTGCCAGCAGCGCGACACGGGACTCTGGAAACACCATATATTTT,CASSATRDSGNTIYF
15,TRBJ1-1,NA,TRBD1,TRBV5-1,TGCGCCAGCAGCGAAGGGACAGGGGTGAACACTGAAGCTTTCTTT,CASSEGTGVNTEAFF
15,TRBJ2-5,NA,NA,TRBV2,TGTGCCAGCAGTGAAGGGCCTATAGGAGGAGAGACCCAGTACTTC,CASSEGPIGGETQYF
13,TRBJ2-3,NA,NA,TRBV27,TGTGCCAGCAGTTTACGGGAACTAGGTACGCAGTATTTT,CASSLRELGTQYF
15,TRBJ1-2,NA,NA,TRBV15,TGTGCCACCAGCAGTGACGGGACGGGGAACTATGGCTACACCTTC,CATSSDGTGNYGYTF
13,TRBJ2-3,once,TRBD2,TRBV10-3,TGTGCCTCCTCGGGAGGGCCGACAGATACGCAGTATTTT,CASSGGPTDTQYF
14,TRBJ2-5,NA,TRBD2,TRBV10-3,TGTGCCATCAGCTTTAGCGGGGGCCGAGAGACCCAGTACTTC,CAISFSGGRETQYF
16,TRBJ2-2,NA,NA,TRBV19,TGTGCCAGCGGAATTAGGGCCTTTCCGAACACCGGGGAGCTGTTTTTT,CASGIRAFPNTGELFF
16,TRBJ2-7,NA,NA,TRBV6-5,TGTGCCAGCAGTTACTCAGGGGTCGGGGTCTCCTACGAGCAGTACTTC,CASSYSGVGVSYEQYF
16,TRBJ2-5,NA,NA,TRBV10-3,TGTGCCGTCAGTGAGATGCGGGGGCCGTACCAAGAGACCCAGTACTTC,CAVSEMRGPYQETQYF
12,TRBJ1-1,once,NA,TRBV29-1,TGCAGCGGCGGCGAAATGAACACTGAAGCTTTCTTT,CSGGEMNTEAFF
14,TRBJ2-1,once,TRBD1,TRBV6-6,TGTGCCAGCACTAGACAGGGAATCTACAATGAGCAGTTCTTC,CASTRQGIYNEQFF
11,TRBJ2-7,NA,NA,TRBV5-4,TGTGCCAGCAGCCATAGATACGAGCAGTACTTC,CASSHRYEQYF
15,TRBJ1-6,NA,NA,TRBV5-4,TGTGCCAGCAGCTCGGGGGGTAAGACGAATTCACCCCTCCACTTT,CASSSGGKTNSPLHF
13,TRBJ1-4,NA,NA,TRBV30,TGTGCCTGGAGTGGCCCGACTAATGAAAAACTGTTTTTT,CAWSGPTNEKLFF
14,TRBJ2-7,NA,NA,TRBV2,TGTGCCAGCAGTGTTTCCAGGGCTGTCTACGAGCAGTACTTC,CASSVSRAVYEQYF
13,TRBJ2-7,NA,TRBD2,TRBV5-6,TGTGCCAGCAACCTGGGGGGGACCTACGAGCAGTACTTC,CASNLGGTYEQYF
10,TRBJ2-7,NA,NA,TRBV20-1,TGCAGTGCTTCTTGGGGCGAGCAGTACTTC,CSASWGEQYF